A selection of T cell receptor beta chains follows, all from one sample in a study of CXCR3-negative and CXCR3-positive naive CD8 T cells. TCRdb re-analyzed the 5' RACE reads; it lists each CDR3 protein once, without DNA. The table counts some 140,000 distinct CDR3 sequences; approximately 0.5% lies in the top ten. Sequencing input: naive CXCR3+ CD8+ T cells from blood. The receptors were sampled from a human donor in good health. Some clones in this sample may be carry-over from other donors' samples. Both conserved end residues are part of each CDR3. Fields, in order: V gene, J gene, CDR3 protein.

V gene: TRBV2; J gene: TRBJ2-7; CDR3 protein: CASSEGPSGGSSYEQYF
V gene: TRBV28; J gene: TRBJ1-3; CDR3 protein: CASSLYRGSGNTIYF
V gene: TRBV12-3/TRBV12-4; J gene: TRBJ2-1; CDR3 protein: CASSLGHNEQFF
V gene: TRBV5-6; J gene: TRBJ2-1; CDR3 protein: CASSFGKSPSYNEQFF
V gene: TRBV28; J gene: TRBJ2-1; CDR3 protein: CASRGRDGGAAEQFF
V gene: TRBV12-3/TRBV12-4; J gene: TRBJ1-5; CDR3 protein: CASSLAGFRNQPQHF
V gene: TRBV12-3/TRBV12-4; J gene: TRBJ2-5; CDR3 protein: CASSTGQGASETQYF
V gene: TRBV7-6; J gene: TRBJ2-3; CDR3 protein: CASSLARTTFATGDTQYF
V gene: TRBV21-1; J gene: TRBJ2-7; CDR3 protein: CANPGQGAYEQYF
V gene: TRBV20-1; J gene: TRBJ2-1; CDR3 protein: CSARGLAGGYEQFF
V gene: TRBV20-1; J gene: TRBJ2-7; CDR3 protein: CSARALDRYEQYF
V gene: TRBV14; J gene: TRBJ1-4; CDR3 protein: CASSQDYVRSDGEKLFF
V gene: TRBV7-8; J gene: TRBJ2-1; CDR3 protein: CASSLDSSAGNEQFF
V gene: TRBV7-9; J gene: TRBJ1-2; CDR3 protein: CASSHRDRPYGYTF
V gene: TRBV19; J gene: TRBJ2-3; CDR3 protein: CASSNRDFSTDTQYF
V gene: TRBV2; J gene: TRBJ2-7; CDR3 protein: CASSEWGTSGYEQYF
V gene: TRBV11-2; J gene: TRBJ2-7; CDR3 protein: CASSLIRGVDEQYF
V gene: TRBV20-1; J gene: TRBJ2-7; CDR3 protein: CSARDLGTGGFVQYF
V gene: TRBV12-5; J gene: TRBJ2-2; CDR3 protein: CASGLVEVTGELFF
V gene: TRBV4-1; J gene: TRBJ2-6; CDR3 protein: CASSLISGANVLTF
V gene: TRBV5-4; J gene: TRBJ2-2; CDR3 protein: CASSLSPNTGELFF
V gene: TRBV5-5; J gene: TRBJ1-1; CDR3 protein: CASRMTANTEAFF
V gene: TRBV11-3; J gene: TRBJ2-7; CDR3 protein: CASSISGPGYEQYF
V gene: TRBV5-1; J gene: TRBJ2-2; CDR3 protein: CASSLNTGTQNTGELFF
V gene: TRBV5-1; J gene: TRBJ1-2; CDR3 protein: CASSGTGTHTATSSVNYGYTF
V gene: TRBV5-1; J gene: TRBJ1-2; CDR3 protein: CASSPGGVDGYTF
V gene: TRBV29-1; J gene: TRBJ2-1; CDR3 protein: CSVEVLRAHGGYNEQFF
V gene: TRBV7-9; J gene: TRBJ1-1; CDR3 protein: CASSLGVFEAFF
V gene: TRBV12-3/TRBV12-4; J gene: TRBJ1-2; CDR3 protein: CASSPGPRYYGYTF
V gene: TRBV3-1; J gene: TRBJ2-7; CDR3 protein: CASSQYTSGAYEQYF
V gene: TRBV20-1; J gene: TRBJ2-1; CDR3 protein: CSAGGLEAYNEQFF
V gene: TRBV29-1; J gene: TRBJ2-3; CDR3 protein: CSAVGGETDTQYF
V gene: TRBV15; J gene: TRBJ1-5; CDR3 protein: CATSRLHGPGIRDQPQHF
V gene: TRBV4-1; J gene: TRBJ2-7; CDR3 protein: CASSRHGELASYEQYF
V gene: TRBV2; J gene: TRBJ2-1; CDR3 protein: CASVRDTSWNEQFF
V gene: TRBV19; J gene: TRBJ2-1; CDR3 protein: CASSIGPGLLNEQFF
V gene: TRBV4-3; J gene: TRBJ2-1; CDR3 protein: CASSQGVAGGLGADNEQFF
V gene: TRBV5-1; J gene: TRBJ2-5; CDR3 protein: CASSLFARGAGPHEHETQYF
V gene: TRBV11-2; J gene: TRBJ2-2; CDR3 protein: CASSARGSGGAHTGELFF
V gene: TRBV20-1; J gene: TRBJ2-7; CDR3 protein: CSATGTSGRYEQYF
V gene: TRBV29-1; J gene: TRBJ1-1; CDR3 protein: CSTSAVNTEAFF
V gene: TRBV6-1; J gene: TRBJ2-1; CDR3 protein: CASSVAGIDEQFF
V gene: TRBV5-5; J gene: TRBJ1-1; CDR3 protein: CASSPVWGNTEAFF
V gene: TRBV4-2; J gene: TRBJ1-2; CDR3 protein: CASSQDYGTGVYGYTF
V gene: TRBV28; J gene: TRBJ1-5; CDR3 protein: CASSSGIRGYEPQHF
V gene: TRBV28; J gene: TRBJ2-7; CDR3 protein: CASSSPDREETYEQYF
V gene: TRBV5-4; J gene: TRBJ2-7; CDR3 protein: CASSRGLAVYEQYF
V gene: TRBV28; J gene: TRBJ2-5; CDR3 protein: CASSILAGSTETQYF
V gene: TRBV14; J gene: TRBJ2-1; CDR3 protein: CASSWTGFYNEQFF
V gene: TRBV5-1; J gene: TRBJ2-3; CDR3 protein: CASSSGYSGNRGGTDTQYF
V gene: TRBV28; J gene: TRBJ1-5; CDR3 protein: CASSLPGVYSNQPQHF
V gene: TRBV27; J gene: TRBJ2-3; CDR3 protein: CASSTILADTQYF
V gene: TRBV4-3; J gene: TRBJ1-3; CDR3 protein: CASSQESGNTIYF